The next 18 T cell receptor beta chains were all read from a single sample in a study of technical replicates of blood from a few donors. Repertoires were generated with immunoSEQ multiplex PCR, while TCRdb's copy carries only in-frame clones and drops some. The sample carries tens of thousands of clones, 93% recorded once. The sample comprised T cells isolated from PBMCs. All receptors come from a human donor in good health.

This rearrangement joins TRBV19 to TRBJ2-6; a weak D match, TRBD2 (6 bases). Germline V lookup: CDR1 LNHDA, CDR2 SQIVND (reference sequence). Trimming shortened V by 7 bases and J by 0 bases, and 16 bases separated the two germline ends. The length of the CDR3 is 17 residues. The CDR3, as DNA: TGTGCCAGTACTGTTCGGGGGACGATCTCTGGGGCCAACGTCCTGACTTTC. Its translation is CASTVRGTISGANVLTF.

The chain is built from TRBV25-1 and TRBJ1-4; D perhaps matches TRBD1 (6 bases). This CDR3 has 15 amino acids. The V end was cut by 3 bases, the J end by 8 bases, with 16 bases between. The germline CDR1 and CDR2 sequences are MGHDK and SYGVNS. The CDR3: CASSDYGTITEKLFF. CDR3 nucleotide sequence: TGTGCCAGCAGTGATTACGGGACAATAACCGAAAAACTGTTTTTT.

This clone showed up just once. This chain links TRBV18 with TRBJ1-3; TRBD1 agrees at 8 bases. Trimming took 4 bases from V and 1 from J; bases not matched to a gene: 6. Germline CDR1 KGHSH, CDR2 LQKENI. The CDR3 runs 16 residues. The CDR3 loop reads CASSLRTGLSGNTIYF. The CDR3 region has the DNA TGTGCCAGCTCACTACGGACAGGGCTATCTGGAAACACCATATATTTT.

The V and J genes are TRBV19 and TRBJ2-3, with 8 bases that match TRBD2. CDR1 and CDR2 from the germline V gene are LNHDA and SQIVND (reference sequence). V lost 5 bases, J lost 2 bases, and 9 bases stayed unmatched. The CDR3 is made up of 16 amino acids. CDR3: CASSPGVLAVTDTQYF. CDR3 coding DNA: TGTGCCAGTAGTCCTGGGGTACTAGCGGTCACAGATACGCAGTATTTT.

The chain has TRBV7-6 and TRBJ2-5, with 11 bases aligning to TRBD1. J was trimmed by 6 bases and V by 4 bases; bases with no gene match: 4. This CDR3 is 14 amino acids long. Looked up from germline, CDR1 is SGHVS and CDR2 is FNYEAQ. The CDR3 sequence: CASSSDRGLKTQYF. The DNA for the CDR3 is TGTGCCAGCAGCTCGGACAGGGGGCTCAAGACCCAGTACTTC.

The chain is built from TRBV5-4 and TRBJ1-1; D is unclear. Trimming left V 1 base short and J 6 bases short, with 4 bases between. Germline V gene lookup returns CDR1 SGHNT and CDR2 YYREEE (reference sequence). This CDR3 comprises 11 residues. The CDR3 here is CASSLRAEAFF. For the CDR3, the DNA is TGTGCCAGCAGCTTGCGGGCTGAAGCTTTCTTT.

The chain has TRBV7-6 and TRBJ2-1; possibly TRBD2 for D (5 bases). Per germline, CDR1 SGHVS and CDR2 FNYEAQ. The CDR3 covers 12 residues. The V end was cut by 1 base, the J end by 9 bases, with 7 bases between. The CDR3 here is CASSLGGGEQFF. In DNA form, the CDR3 reads TGTGCCAGCAGCTTAGGTGGAGGTGAGCAGTTCTTC.

The chain uses TRBV4-1 and TRBJ2-1; no definite D call. This CDR3 has 16 residues. Germline CDR1 MGHRA, CDR2 YSYEKL. V lost 0 bases to trimming and J lost 3 bases, with 12 bases between them. This CDR3 reads CASSQDEVAGYNEQFF. The CDR3 DNA sequence: TGCGCCAGCAGCCAAGATGAGGTAGCCGGCTACAATGAGCAGTTCTTC.

V gene TRBV10-3 combines with J gene TRBJ2-3; no firm D call. Germline V CDR1 and CDR2: ENHRY, SYGVKD. CDR3 length equals 13 residues. V lost 2 bases and J lost 3, with 6 bases in between. Written as DNA, the CDR3 is TGTGCCATCAGTGAGGAGGTAACAGATACGCAGTATTTT. It translates to CAISEEVTDTQYF.

This clone appeared a few times. Other DNA sequences within the sample encode an identical CDR3. V gene TRBV19 combines with J gene TRBJ1-1; 8 positions match TRBD1. Trimming at V came to 5 bases and at J to 1 base, leaving 0 bases not matched to a gene. Germline V gene sequence: CDR1 LNHDA, CDR2 SQIVND (reference sequence). The CDR3 is 13 amino acids. The DNA of the CDR3 is TGTGCCAGTAGTGGACAGGGGAACACTGAAGCTTTCTTT. Encoded protein: CASSGQGNTEAFF.

This sequence joins TRBV5-1 and TRBJ1-2, with D possibly being TRBD1 (6 bases). V lost 2 bases and J lost 4, with 12 bases in between. This CDR3 is 14 amino acids long. Germline CDR1 is SGHRS and CDR2 is YFSETQ. The CDR3 region has the DNA TGCGCCAGCAGCTTAGCTACAGGGATCTATGGCTACACCTTC. Protein sequence: CASSLATGIYGYTF.

V usage is TRBV9 and J usage is TRBJ2-1; maybe TRBD2 (5 bases). Trimming took off 0 bases at V and 0 bases at J, with 10 bases between the two ends. Per the germline V gene, CDR1 is SGDLS and CDR2 is YYNGEE. The CDR3 contains 16 residues. CDR3 coding DNA: TGTGCCAGCAGCGTAGCTCGAGGGAGCTCCTACAATGAGCAGTTCTTC. This encodes CASSVARGSSYNEQFF.

The chain links TRBV18 to TRBJ2-7, with TRBD1 matching over 7 bases. The V segment lost 3 bases and the J segment 2 bases; nucleotides outside the gene matches: 4. Germline assignment: CDR1 KGHSH and CDR2 LQKENI. CDR3 length: 14 amino acids. CDR3 residues: CASSPTGTAYEQYF. The CDR3 DNA is TGTGCCAGCTCACCTACCGGGACAGCCTACGAGCAGTACTTC.

This sequence joins TRBV28 and TRBJ2-7; 8 positions agree with TRBD2. The V gene's germline CDR1 is MDHEN and CDR2 SYDVKM. The ends lost 6 bases at V and 2 bases at J; junction bases unmatched: 6. CDR3 length: 14 amino acids. CDR3 residues: CASRTSGSPYEQYF. DNA of the CDR3: TGTGCCAGCAGGACAAGCGGGAGCCCCTACGAGCAGTACTTC.

This chain links TRBV10-1 with TRBJ2-2, with TRBD2 matching 9 bases. The V and J ends lost 0 bases and 2 bases, in that order; junction bases with no gene match: 10. The CDR3 sequence is 19 residues long. Germline loops: CDR1 WNHNN, CDR2 SYGVQD (reference sequence). CDR3 protein: CASSESGYPTSGNTGELFF. The CDR3 DNA sequence: TGCGCCAGCAGTGAGTCTGGTTACCCGACTAGCGGAAACACCGGGGAGCTGTTTTTT.

This clone appeared once. The V gene is TRBV7-3, the J gene TRBJ2-1, with D possibly TRBD2 on 7 matching bases. The germline V gene encodes CDR1 SGHTA and CDR2 FQGTGA. The CDR3 has 16 amino acids. The V gene lost 5 bases and the J gene lost 1 base, with 15 bases spanning the gap. CDR3 in DNA: TGTGCCAGCAGCCCGAAGGGGGGGGCATCCTACAATGAGCAGTTCTTC. Translating gives CASSPKGGASYNEQFF.

The chain combines TRBV28 with TRBJ2-1, with D maybe TRBD2 (5 bases). Deletions cut 8 bases from V and 6 bases from J, with 20 bases between. CDR3 length: 15 residues. Germline V gene sequence: CDR1 MDHEN, CDR2 SYDVKM. The CDR3 bases are TGTGCCAGCCGGACCCGGCGGGTAACGGGCAATGAGCAGTTCTTC. Translated, it gives CASRTRRVTGNEQFF.

The chain couples TRBV30 to TRBJ1-6; 7 nucleotides match TRBD1. This CDR3 comprises 15 residues. Germline values: CDR1 GTSNPN, CDR2 SVGIG (reference sequence). V trimming: 2 bases; J trimming: 8 bases; junction bases outside the gene matches: 9. This CDR3 is CAWSLTGTDYSPLHF. DNA for the CDR3: TGTGCCTGGAGTCTAACCGGGACAGATTATTCACCCCTCCACTTT.